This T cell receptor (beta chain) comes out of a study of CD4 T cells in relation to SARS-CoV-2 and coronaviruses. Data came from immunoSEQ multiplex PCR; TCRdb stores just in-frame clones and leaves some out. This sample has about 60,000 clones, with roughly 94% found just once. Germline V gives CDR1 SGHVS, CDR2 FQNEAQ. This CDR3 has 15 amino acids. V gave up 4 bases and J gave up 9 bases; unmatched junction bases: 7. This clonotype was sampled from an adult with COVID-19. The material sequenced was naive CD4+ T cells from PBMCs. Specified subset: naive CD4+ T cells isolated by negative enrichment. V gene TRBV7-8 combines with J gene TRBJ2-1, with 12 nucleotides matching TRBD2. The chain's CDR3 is CASSYLAGGGSEQFF. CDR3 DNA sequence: TGTGCCAGCAGCTATCTAGCGGGAGGGGGGAGTGAGCAGTTCTTC. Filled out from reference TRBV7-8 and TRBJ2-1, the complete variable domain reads GAGVSQSPRYKVAKRGQDVALRCDPISGHVSLFWYQQALGQGPEFLTYFQNEAQLDKSGLPSDRFFAERPEGSVSTLKIQRTQQEDSAVYLCASSYLAGGGSEQFFGPGTRLTVL.